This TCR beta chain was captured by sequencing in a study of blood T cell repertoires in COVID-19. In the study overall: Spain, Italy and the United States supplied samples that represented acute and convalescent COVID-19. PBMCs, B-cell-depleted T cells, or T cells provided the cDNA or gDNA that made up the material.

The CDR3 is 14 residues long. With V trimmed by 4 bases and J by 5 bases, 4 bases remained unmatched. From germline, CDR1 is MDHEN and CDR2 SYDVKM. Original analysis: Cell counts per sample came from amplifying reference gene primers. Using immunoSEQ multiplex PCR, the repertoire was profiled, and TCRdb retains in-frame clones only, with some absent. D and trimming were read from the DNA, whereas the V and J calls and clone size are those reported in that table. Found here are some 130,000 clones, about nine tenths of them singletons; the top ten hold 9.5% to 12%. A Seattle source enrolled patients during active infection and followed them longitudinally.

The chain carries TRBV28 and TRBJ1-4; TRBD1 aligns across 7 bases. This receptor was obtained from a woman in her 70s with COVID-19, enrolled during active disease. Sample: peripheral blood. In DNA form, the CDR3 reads TGTGCCAGCAGTTCGACAGGGCTGAATGAAAAACTGTTTTTT. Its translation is CASSSTGLNEKLFF.